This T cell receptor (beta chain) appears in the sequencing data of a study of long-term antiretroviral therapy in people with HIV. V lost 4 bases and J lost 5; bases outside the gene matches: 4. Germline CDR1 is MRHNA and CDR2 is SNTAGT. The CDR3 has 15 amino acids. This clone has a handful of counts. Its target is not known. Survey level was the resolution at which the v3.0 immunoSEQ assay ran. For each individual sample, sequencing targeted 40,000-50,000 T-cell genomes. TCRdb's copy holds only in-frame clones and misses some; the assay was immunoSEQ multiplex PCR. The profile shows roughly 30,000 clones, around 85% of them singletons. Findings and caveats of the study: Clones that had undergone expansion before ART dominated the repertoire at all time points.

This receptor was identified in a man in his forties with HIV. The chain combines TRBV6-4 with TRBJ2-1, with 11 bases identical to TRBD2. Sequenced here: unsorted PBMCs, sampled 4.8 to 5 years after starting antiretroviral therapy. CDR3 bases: TGTGCCAGCAGTGTAACTAGCGGGAGCCACAATGAGCAGTTCTTC. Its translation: CASSVTSGSHNEQFF.